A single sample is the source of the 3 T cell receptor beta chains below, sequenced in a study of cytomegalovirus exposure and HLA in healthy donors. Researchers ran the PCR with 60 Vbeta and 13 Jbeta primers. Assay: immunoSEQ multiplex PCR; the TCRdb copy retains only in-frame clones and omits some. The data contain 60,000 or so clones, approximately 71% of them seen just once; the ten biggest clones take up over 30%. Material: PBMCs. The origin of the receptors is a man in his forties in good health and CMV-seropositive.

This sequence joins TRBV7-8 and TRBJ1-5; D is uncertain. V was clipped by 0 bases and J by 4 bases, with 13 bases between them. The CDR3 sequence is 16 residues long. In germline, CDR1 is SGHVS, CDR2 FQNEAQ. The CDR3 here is CASSLARHLPNQPQHF. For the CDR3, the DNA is TGTGCCAGCAGCTTAGCCCGACACTTACCGAATCAGCCCCAGCATTTT. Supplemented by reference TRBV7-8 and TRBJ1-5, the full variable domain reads GAGVSQSPRYKVAKRGQDVALRCDPISGHVSLFWYQQALGQGPEFLTYFQNEAQLDKSGLPSDRFFAERPEGSVSTLKIQRTQQEDSAVYLCASSLARHLPNQPQHFGDGTRLSIL.

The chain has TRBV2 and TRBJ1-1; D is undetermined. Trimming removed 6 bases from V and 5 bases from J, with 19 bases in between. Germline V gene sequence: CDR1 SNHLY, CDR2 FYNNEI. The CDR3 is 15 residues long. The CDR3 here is CASRGMEGPATEAFF. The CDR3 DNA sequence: TGTGCCAGCAGGGGGATGGAGGGTCCGGCAACTGAAGCTTTCTTT.

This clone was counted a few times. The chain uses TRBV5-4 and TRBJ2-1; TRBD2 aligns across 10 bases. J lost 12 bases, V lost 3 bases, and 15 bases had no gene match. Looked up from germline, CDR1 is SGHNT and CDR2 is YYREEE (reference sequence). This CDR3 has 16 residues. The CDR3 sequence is CASSWGAAGGGTGQFF. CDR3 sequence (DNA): TGTGCCAGCAGCTGGGGTGCAGCGGGGGGGGGAACGGGGCAGTTCTTC. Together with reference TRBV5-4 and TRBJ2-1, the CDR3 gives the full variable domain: ETGVTQSPTHLIKTRGQQVTLRCSSQSGHNTVSWYQQALGQGPQFIFQYYREEENGRGNFPPRFSGLQFPNYSSELNVNALELDDSALYLCASSWGAAGGGTGQFFGPGTRLTVL.